This passage covers 14 T cell receptor beta chains from one sample sequenced in a study of T cell responses to AZD1222 COVID-19 vaccine. Method: immunoSEQ multiplex PCR; TCRdb's copy keeps in-frame clones and lacks some. The data contain approximately 89,000 clones, 70% to 90% of them singletons. This specimen consisted of peripheral blood, obtained on day 0 of AZD1222 vaccination. The receptors shown here come from an adult in good health.

The chain links TRBV7-3 to TRBJ1-6; TRBD1 agrees at 8 bases. Germline V gives CDR1 SGHTA, CDR2 FQGTGA. V lost 5 bases to trimming and J lost 9 bases; unmatched junction nucleotides: 3. This CDR3 has 13 residues. The CDR3 here is CASSPDRVSPLHF. The DNA for the CDR3 is TGTGCCAGCAGCCCGGACAGGGTTTCACCCCTCCACTTT.

The rearrangement links TRBV19 to TRBJ2-7, with 8 bases that match TRBD1. The germline CDR1 and CDR2 sequences are LNHDA and SQIVND (reference sequence). The CDR3 contains 14 residues. V shed 8 bases, J shed 2 bases, and the junction held 8 bases outside the gene matches. As DNA, the CDR3 is TGTGCCAGTGCCAGGACAGGGATAACCTACGAGCAGTACTTC. Protein: CASARTGITYEQYF.

The chain employs TRBV25-1 and TRBJ1-1, with D possibly matching TRBD1 (5 bases). CDR3 length: 15 residues. CDR1 MGHDK and CDR2 SYGVNS come from the germline V gene. Deletions cut 1 base from V and 3 bases from J, with 12 bases between. The CDR3 DNA follows: TGTGCCAGCAGTGAATGGGGGGGGGATGACACTGAAGCTTTCTTT. It specifies CASSEWGGDDTEAFF.

This rearrangement joins TRBV28 to TRBJ2-6; 9 nucleotides align to TRBD1. This CDR3 has 18 amino acids. The V gene's germline CDR1 is MDHEN and CDR2 SYDVKM. The V gene end was trimmed by 0 bases and the J gene end by 0 bases; junction bases not matched to a gene: 3. CDR3 DNA: TGTGCCAGCAGTTTATGGGGACAGGGTCGCTCTGGGGCCAACGTCCTGACTTTC. Translated: CASSLWGQGRSGANVLTF.

This chain joins TRBV6-5 and TRBJ2-1; 8 bases fit TRBD2. With V trimmed by 6 bases and J by 9 bases, 10 bases remained unmatched. Germline CDR1 MNHEY, CDR2 SVGAGI. CDR3 length: 14 residues. As DNA, the CDR3 is TGTGCCAGCAGCCCCCTCGGGGGGGCCGGTGAGCAGTTCTTC. Encoded protein: CASSPLGGAGEQFF.

The chain joins TRBV5-1 to TRBJ1-1; 9 positions match TRBD1. V lost 6 bases to trimming and J lost 4 bases; unmatched junction nucleotides: 7. The germline V gene encodes CDR1 SGHRS and CDR2 YFSETQ. This CDR3 contains 14 residues. CDR3 nucleotide sequence: TGCGCCAGCACCTCCAACAGGGGGCTCACTGAAGCTTTCTTT. It specifies CASTSNRGLTEAFF.

The chain is built from TRBV5-4 and TRBJ1-4; no reliable D call. The ends were cut back, 3 bases at V and 4 bases at J, with 7 bases in the middle. In germline, CDR1 is SGHNT, CDR2 YYREEE (reference sequence). The CDR3 length is 13 residues. This CDR3 reads CASSSNNNEKLFF. The CDR3 coding sequence is TGTGCCAGCAGCTCCAACAATAATGAAAAACTGTTTTTT.

V is TRBV19 and J is TRBJ2-2; possible D gene TRBD1, 5 bases. The V gene's germline CDR1 is LNHDA and CDR2 SQIVND (reference sequence). The CDR3 is 15 amino acids. V was shortened by 0 bases and J by 6 bases, with 11 bases between the two germline ends. CDR3 sequence (DNA): TGTGCCAGTAGTATAGATGGGGCCGCCGCCGGGGAGCTGTTTTTT. Translating it yields CASSIDGAAAGELFF.

The chain has TRBV29-1 and TRBJ1-2; D is unresolved. V was pared by 0 bases and J by 4 bases, with 9 bases between. This CDR3 comprises 13 residues. In germline, CDR1 is SQVTM, CDR2 ANQGSEA. The CDR3 bases are TGCAGCGTTGAAGATCCAGACGTCTATGGCTACACCTTC. Residues: CSVEDPDVYGYTF.

This chain connects TRBV28 to TRBJ1-6; 9 positions agree with TRBD1. This CDR3 spans 16 amino acids. Per germline, CDR1 MDHEN and CDR2 SYDVKM. V was clipped by 7 bases and J by 6 bases; unmatched bases: 10. The CDR3 spells CASIPQQGARNSPLHF. CDR3 nucleotides: TGTGCCAGCATTCCTCAACAGGGGGCGCGTAATTCACCCCTCCACTTT. The entire variable domain, with the rest obtained from reference TRBV28 and TRBJ1-6, is as follows: DVKVTQSSRYLVKRTGEKVFLECVQDMDHENMFWYRQDPGLGLRLIYFSYDVKMKEKGDIPEGYSVSREKKERFSLILESASTNQTSMYLCASIPQQGARNSPLHFGNGTRLTVT.

This clone is a singleton in its sample. The gene calls are TRBV7-9 and TRBJ1-2; 12 bases agree with TRBD1. Germline lookup yields CDR1 SEHNR and CDR2 FQNEAQ (reference sequence). V dropped 1 base and J dropped 6; count of bases not matched to a gene: 3. CDR3 length: 15 residues. In nucleotides, the CDR3 is TGTGCCAGCAGCTTAGGGGGACAGGGGGCGCATGGCTACACCTTC. Its protein product is CASSLGGQGAHGYTF. Complete variable domain (other parts from reference TRBV7-9 and TRBJ1-2): DTGVSQNPRHKITKRGQNVTFRCDPISEHNRLYWYRQTLGQGPEFLTYFQNEAQLEKSRLLSDRFSAERPKGSFSTLEIQRTEQGDSAMYLCASSLGGQGAHGYTFGSGTRLTVV.

The chain has TRBV24-1 and TRBJ2-2; D uncertain. Germline V CDR1 and CDR2: KGHDR, SFDVKD. Deletions cut 9 bases from V and 1 base from J, with 5 bases between. This CDR3 spans 12 amino acids. The CDR3 DNA follows: TGTGCCACCGATGGGAACACCGGGGAGCTGTTTTTT. Amino acids: CATDGNTGELFF.

For the CDR3, the DNA is TGCAGTGCTAGTTTCGGGGGCGCTAGCACCGGGGAGCTGTTTTTT. It specifies CSASFGGASTGELFF. The chain combines TRBV20-1 with TRBJ2-2, with D possibly being TRBD1 or TRBD2 (6 bases each). In germline, CDR1 is DFQATT, CDR2 SNEGSKA (reference sequence). The CDR3 is made up of 15 amino acids. The ends were cut back, 3 bases at V and 4 bases at J, with 15 bases in the middle.

This chain uses TRBV5-6 with TRBJ1-4; 8 bases are shared with TRBD1. This CDR3 contains 16 residues. V shed 4 bases, J shed 4 bases, and the junction held 9 bases outside the gene matches. In germline, CDR1 is SGHDT, CDR2 YYEEEE. CDR3 coding DNA: TGTGCCAGCAGCCTGCCAGGACAGGGTAGTAATGAAAAACTGTTTTTT. It yields the protein CASSLPGQGSNEKLFF.